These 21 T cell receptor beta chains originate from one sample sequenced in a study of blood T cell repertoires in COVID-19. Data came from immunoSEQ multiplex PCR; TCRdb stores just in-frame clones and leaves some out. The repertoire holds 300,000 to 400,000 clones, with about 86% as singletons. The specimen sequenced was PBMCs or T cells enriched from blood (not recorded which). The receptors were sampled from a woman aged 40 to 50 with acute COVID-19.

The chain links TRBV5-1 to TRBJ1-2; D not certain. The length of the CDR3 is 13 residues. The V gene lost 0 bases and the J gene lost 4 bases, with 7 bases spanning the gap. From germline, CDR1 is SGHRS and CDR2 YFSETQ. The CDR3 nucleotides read TGCGCCAGCAGCTTGGGCGAAGCCTATGGCTACACCTTC. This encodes CASSLGEAYGYTF.

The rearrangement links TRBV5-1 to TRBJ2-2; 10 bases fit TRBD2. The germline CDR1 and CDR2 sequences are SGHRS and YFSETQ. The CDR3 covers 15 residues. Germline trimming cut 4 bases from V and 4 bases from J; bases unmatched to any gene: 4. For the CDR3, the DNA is TGCGCCAGCAGCCAAGGACTAGCGGCCACCGGGGAGCTGTTTTTT. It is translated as CASSQGLAATGELFF.

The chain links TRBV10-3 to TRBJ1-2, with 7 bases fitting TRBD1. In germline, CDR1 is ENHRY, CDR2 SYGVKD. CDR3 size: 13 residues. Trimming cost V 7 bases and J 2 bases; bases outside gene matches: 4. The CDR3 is CAITGGINYGYTF. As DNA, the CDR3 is TGTGCCATCACAGGGGGTATCAACTATGGCTACACCTTC.

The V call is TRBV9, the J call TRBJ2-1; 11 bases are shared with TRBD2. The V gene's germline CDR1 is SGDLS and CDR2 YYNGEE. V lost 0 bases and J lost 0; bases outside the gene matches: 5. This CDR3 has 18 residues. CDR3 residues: CASSVGLAGYSSYNEQFF. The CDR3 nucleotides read TGTGCCAGCAGCGTAGGACTAGCGGGGTACAGCTCCTACAATGAGCAGTTCTTC.

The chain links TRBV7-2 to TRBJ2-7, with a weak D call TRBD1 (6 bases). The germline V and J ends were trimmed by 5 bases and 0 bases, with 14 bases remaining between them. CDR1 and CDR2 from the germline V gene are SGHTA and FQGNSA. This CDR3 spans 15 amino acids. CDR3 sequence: CASSPDRLSSYEQYF. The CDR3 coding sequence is TGTGCCAGCAGCCCGGACAGATTGAGCTCCTACGAGCAGTACTTC.

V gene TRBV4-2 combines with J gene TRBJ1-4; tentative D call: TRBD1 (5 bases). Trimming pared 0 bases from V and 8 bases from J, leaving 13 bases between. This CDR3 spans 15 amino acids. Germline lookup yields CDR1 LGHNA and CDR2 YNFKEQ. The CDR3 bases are TGTGCCAGCAGCCAAGATAAGCAGGGCTGGGAAAAACTGTTTTTT. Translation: CASSQDKQGWEKLFF.

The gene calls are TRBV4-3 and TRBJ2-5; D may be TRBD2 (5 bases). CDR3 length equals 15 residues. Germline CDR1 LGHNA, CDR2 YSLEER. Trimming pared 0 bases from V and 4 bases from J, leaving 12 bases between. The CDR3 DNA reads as TGCGCCAGCAGCCAAGATCGAACTAGTCTAGAGACCCAGTACTTC. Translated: CASSQDRTSLETQYF.

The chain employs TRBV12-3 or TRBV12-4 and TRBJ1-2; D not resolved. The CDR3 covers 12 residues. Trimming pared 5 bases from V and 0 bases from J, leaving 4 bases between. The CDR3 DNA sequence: TGTGCCAGCAGTGTCTCTAACTATGGCTACACCTTC. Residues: CASSVSNYGYTF.

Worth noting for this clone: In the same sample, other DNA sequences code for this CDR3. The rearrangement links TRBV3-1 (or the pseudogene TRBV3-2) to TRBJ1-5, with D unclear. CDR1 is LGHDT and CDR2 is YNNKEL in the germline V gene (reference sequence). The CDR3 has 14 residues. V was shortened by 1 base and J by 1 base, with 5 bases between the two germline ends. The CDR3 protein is CASSQGQSNQPQHF. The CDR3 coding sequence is TGTGCCAGCAGCCAAGGCCAGAGCAATCAGCCCCAGCATTTT.

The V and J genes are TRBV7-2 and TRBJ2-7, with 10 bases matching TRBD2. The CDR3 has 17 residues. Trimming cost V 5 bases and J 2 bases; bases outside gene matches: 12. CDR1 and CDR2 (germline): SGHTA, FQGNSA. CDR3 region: CASSPARGLADTYEQYF. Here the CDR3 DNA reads TGTGCCAGCAGCCCCGCGAGAGGACTAGCGGATACCTACGAGCAGTACTTC.

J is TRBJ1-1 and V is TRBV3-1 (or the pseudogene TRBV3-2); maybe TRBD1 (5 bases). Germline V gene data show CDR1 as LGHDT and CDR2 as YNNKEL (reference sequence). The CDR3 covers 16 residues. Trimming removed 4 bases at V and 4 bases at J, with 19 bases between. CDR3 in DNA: TGTGCCAGCAGCCCGATTGGTGGCAGGGTGTCCACTGAAGCTTTCTTT. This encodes CASSPIGGRVSTEAFF.

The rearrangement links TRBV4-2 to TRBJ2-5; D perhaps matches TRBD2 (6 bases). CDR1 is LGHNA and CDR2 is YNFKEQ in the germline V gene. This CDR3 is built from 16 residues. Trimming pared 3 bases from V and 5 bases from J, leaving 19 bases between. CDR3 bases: TGTGCCAGCAGCCATCGGCGGGGTCTGGTCCAGGAGACCCAGTACTTC. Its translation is CASSHRRGLVQETQYF.

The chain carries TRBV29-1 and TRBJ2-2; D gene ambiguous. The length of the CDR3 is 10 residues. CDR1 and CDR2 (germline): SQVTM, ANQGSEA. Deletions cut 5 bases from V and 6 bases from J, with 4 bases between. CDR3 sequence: CSVPPGELFF. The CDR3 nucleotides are TGCAGCGTTCCTCCCGGGGAGCTGTTTTTT.

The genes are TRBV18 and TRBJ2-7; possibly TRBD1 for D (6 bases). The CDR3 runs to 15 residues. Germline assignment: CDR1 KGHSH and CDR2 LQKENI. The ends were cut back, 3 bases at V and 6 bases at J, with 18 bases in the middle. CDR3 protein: CASSPRDPGQLEQYF. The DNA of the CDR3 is TGTGCCAGCTCACCGAGGGATCCGGGACAACTCGAGCAGTACTTC.

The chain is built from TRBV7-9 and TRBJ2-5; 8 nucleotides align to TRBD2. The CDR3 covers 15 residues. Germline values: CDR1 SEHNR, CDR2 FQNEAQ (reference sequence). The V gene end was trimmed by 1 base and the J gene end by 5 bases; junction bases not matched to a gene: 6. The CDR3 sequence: CASSLVTSAEETQYF. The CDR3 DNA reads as TGTGCCAGCAGCTTAGTGACTAGCGCCGAGGAGACCCAGTACTTC.

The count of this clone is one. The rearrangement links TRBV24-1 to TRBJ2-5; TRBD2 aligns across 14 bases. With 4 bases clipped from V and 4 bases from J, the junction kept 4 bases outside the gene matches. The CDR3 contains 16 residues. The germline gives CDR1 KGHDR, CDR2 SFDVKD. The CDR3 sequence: CATSESGLAGVETQYF. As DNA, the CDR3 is TGTGCCACCAGTGAGTCGGGACTAGCGGGAGTAGAGACCCAGTACTTC.

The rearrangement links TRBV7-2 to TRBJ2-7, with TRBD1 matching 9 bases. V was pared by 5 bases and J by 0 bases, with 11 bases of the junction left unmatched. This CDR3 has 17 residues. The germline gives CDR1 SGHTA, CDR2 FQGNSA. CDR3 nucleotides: TGTGCCAGCAGCCAAACAGGGGGCGGGTCGCTCTCCTACGAGCAGTACTTC. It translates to CASSQTGGGSLSYEQYF.

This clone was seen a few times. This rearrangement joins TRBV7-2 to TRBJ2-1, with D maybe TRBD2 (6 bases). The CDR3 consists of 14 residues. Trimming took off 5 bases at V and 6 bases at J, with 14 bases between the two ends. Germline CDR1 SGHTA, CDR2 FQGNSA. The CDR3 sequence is CASSPMGGLNEQFF. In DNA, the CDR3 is TGTGCCAGCAGCCCTATGGGGGGACTCAATGAGCAGTTCTTC.

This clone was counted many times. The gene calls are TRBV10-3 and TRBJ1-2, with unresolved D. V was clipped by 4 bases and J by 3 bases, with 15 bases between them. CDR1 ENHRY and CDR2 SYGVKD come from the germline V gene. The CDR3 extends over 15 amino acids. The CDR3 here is CAISVDPGDDYGYTF. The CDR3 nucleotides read TGTGCCATCAGTGTAGACCCCGGGGATGACTATGGCTACACCTTC.

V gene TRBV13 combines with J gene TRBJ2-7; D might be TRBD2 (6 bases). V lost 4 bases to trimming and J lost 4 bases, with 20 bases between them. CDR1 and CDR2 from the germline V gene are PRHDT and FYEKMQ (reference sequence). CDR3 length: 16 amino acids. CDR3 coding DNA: TGTGCCAGCAGCTCCTTTGTGGGGGAGGTATCTTACGAGCAGTACTTC. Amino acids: CASSSFVGEVSYEQYF. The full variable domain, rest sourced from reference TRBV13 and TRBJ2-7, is AAGVIQSPRHLIKEKRETATLKCYPIPRHDTVYWYQQGPGQDPQFLISFYEKMQSDKGSIPDRFSAQQFSDYHSELNMSSLELGDSALYFCASSSFVGEVSYEQYFGPGTRLTVT.

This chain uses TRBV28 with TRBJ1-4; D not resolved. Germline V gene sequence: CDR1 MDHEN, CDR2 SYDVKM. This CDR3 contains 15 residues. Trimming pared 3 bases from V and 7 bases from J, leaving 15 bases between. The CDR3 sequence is CASSFLRPGSEKLFF. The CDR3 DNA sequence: TGTGCCAGCAGTTTTCTCCGTCCGGGATCTGAAAAACTGTTTTTT.